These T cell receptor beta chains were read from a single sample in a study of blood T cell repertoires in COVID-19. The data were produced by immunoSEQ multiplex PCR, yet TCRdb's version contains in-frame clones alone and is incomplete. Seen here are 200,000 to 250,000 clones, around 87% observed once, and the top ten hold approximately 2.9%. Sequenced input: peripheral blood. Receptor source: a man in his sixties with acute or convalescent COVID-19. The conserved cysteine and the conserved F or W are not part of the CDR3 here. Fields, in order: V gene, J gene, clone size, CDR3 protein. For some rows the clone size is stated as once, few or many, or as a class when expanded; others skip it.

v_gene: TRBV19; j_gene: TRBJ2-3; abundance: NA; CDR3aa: ASSLGTSGITDTQY
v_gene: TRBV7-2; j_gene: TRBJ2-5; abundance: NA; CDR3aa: ASSPRGWTGGEETQY
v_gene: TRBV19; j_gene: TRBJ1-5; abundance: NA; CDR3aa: ASSKDRGHQPQH
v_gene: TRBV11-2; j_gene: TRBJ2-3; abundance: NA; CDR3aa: ASSLGHTDTQY
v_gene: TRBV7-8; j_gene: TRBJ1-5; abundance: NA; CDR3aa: ASSPQGSNQPQH
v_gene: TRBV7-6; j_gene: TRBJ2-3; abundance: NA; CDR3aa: ASSLGGADTQY
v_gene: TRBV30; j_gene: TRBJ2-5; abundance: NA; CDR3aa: AWSIAGSGGKTQY
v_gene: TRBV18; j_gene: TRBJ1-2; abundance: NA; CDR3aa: ASSPGLGDYGYT
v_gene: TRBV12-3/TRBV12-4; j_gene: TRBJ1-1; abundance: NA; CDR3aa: ASSLATNTEAF
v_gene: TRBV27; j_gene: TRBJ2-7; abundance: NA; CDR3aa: ASSLGGPRGEQY
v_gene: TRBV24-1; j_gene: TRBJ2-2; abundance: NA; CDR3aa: ATTGTVNTGELF
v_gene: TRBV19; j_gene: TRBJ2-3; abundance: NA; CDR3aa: ASSIAGNADTQY
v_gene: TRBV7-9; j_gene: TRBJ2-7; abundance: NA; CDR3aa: ASSSREAGEQY
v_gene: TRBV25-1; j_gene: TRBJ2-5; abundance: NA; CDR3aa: ASSANSETQY
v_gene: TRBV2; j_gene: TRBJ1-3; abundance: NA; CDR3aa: ASSESAGNTIY
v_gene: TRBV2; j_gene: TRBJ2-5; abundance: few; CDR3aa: ASSETPGRQETQY
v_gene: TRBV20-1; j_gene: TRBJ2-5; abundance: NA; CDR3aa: SASDGGAQY
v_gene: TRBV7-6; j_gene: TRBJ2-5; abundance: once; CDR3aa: ASSLAGAAGETQY
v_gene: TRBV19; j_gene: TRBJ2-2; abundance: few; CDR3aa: ASSRETSAFANTGELF
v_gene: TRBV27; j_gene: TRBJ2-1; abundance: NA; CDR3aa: ASSSHRGRSNEQF
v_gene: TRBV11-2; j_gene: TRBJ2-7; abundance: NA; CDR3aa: ASSPIRYRGSYEQY
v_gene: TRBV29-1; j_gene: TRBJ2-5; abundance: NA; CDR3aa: SVGRAGETQY
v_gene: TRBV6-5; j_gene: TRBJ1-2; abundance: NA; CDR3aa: ASRTLGQGHYGYT
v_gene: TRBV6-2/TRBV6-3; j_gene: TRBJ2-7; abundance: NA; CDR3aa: ASSYSGLAMSSYEQY
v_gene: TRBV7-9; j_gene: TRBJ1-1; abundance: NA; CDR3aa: ASSTLGGGTEAF
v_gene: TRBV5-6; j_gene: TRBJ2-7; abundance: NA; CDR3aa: ASSLSGGGYEQY
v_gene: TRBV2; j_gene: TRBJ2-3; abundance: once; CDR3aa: ASSERGSGNTDTQY
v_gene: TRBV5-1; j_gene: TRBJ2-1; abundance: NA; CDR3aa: ASSLVGQGAGDNEQF